The T cell receptor beta chain under discussion was sequenced for a study of HIV-infected patients and healthy controls. Overall study findings and caveats: HIV+ repertoires were severely depleted of MAIT alpha-chain CDR3s, unlike healthy controls.

Alpha and beta constant-region primers primed reverse transcription of around 500 ng RNA. Using multiplexing indices, alpha and beta chain libraries were generated apart by chain-specific third strand synthesis. MiXCR, applied by TCRdb to the 5' RACE reads, yields one record per CDR3 protein. The table lists about 5,500 distinct CDR3 sequences, approximately 8.2% of them singletons. Many counts were recorded for this clonotype. What it recognizes is unknown. All unsorted peripheral T cells were captured because whole blood was used without fractionation. Germline CDR1 is SGHTS and CDR2 is YDEGEE. The CDR3 covers 14 residues. V lost 4 bases, J lost 10 bases, and 11 bases stayed unmatched.

Specimen: blood, collected before antiretroviral therapy. The chain combines TRBV5-8 with TRBJ2-1; 7 bases align to TRBD1. This receptor was taken from an adult with HIV infection. CDR3 sequence (DNA): TGTGCCAGCAGCCGGGGTGACAGGGCTGACGAGCAGTTCTTC. It specifies CASSRGDRADEQFF.